This T cell receptor (beta chain) was identified in a study of human T cells and chemical hapten exposure. There are 18 residues in the CDR3. The V gene's germline CDR1 is LGHNA and CDR2 YSLEER. The ends lost 0 bases at V and 7 bases at J; junction bases unmatched: 10. This clonotype was observed at least ten times. The antigen remains undetermined. Noted time point: patch test 1, 2 weeks after DPC sensitization. The treatment was: therapeutic diphenylcyclopropenone sensitization with weekly scalp DPC. Study-wide points: Unchanged with DPC sensitization were TCRs above 1 in 1000 frequency.

TCRdb re-called the RACE reads through MiXCR, storing one row per CDR3 protein. The repertoire holds around 380,000 distinct CDR3 sequences, around 5% seen once, with approximately 2.1% in the top ten. The receptor comes from a woman in her forties or fifties with alopecia areata. Some clones in this sample may be carry-over from other donors' samples. This material consisted of whole blood, taken in connection with sensitization to the hapten diphenylcyclopropenone (DPC). This chain links TRBV4-3 with TRBJ2-2; 11 bases fit TRBD2. Written as DNA, the CDR3 is TGCGCCAGCAGCCAAGAAACCGAACTAGCGGGAGAAGACGGGGAGCTGTTTTTT. Translated, it gives CASSQETELAGEDGELFF.